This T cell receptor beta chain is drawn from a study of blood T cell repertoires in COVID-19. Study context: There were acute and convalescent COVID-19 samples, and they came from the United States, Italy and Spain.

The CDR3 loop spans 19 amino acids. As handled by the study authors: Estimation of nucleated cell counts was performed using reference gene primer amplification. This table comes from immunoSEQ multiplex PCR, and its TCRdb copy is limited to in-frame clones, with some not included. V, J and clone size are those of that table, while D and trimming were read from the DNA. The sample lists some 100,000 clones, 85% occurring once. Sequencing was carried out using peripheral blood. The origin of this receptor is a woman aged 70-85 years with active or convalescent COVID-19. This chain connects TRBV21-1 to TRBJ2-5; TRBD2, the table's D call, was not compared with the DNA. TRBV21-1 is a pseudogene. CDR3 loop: CASSSVPWTSGGARETQYF. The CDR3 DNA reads TGTGCCAGCAGCAGCGTACCCTGGACTAGCGGGGGGGCACGGGAGACCCAGTACTTC.